This TCR beta chain was sequenced for a study of brain T cells in children with intractable seizures. Pre-surgery treatment included at least one anti-epileptic drug. Libraries were prepared by immunoSEQ multiplex PCR; TCRdb keeps only in-frame clonotypes and omits some of them. Seen here are over 95,000 clones, roughly 94% observed once, and the top ten hold 3.5% to 4.5%. CDR1 and CDR2 from the germline V gene are LNHDA and SQIVND (reference sequence). There are 14 residues in the CDR3. Trimming took 7 bases from V and 1 from J, leaving 11 bases between them. Here the sequenced sample was peripheral blood, taken at surgery. The chain couples TRBV19 to TRBJ2-1, with a possible D match to TRBD1 (5 bases). This TCR was sampled from a boy in the first two years of life with hemimegalencephaly and intractable seizures. The DNA for the CDR3 is TGTGCCAGTACCTTTGGGGCATCCTACAATGAGCAGTTCTTC. It specifies CASTFGASYNEQFF.